Below, 18 T cell receptor beta chains from the same sample are listed, as sequenced in a study of blood T cell repertoires in COVID-19. Sequenced by immunoSEQ multiplex PCR; TCRdb stores in-frame clones only, minus some. The sample records under 250,000 clones, 85% to 90% being singletons. The sample was PBMCs or T cells enriched from blood (not recorded which). The source is a man in his forties who had recovered from COVID-19.

The V gene is TRBV27, the J gene TRBJ1-1; a possible D gene is TRBD1 (6 bases). The germline CDR1 and CDR2 sequences are MNHEY and SMNVEV (reference sequence). The CDR3 contains 17 residues. V lost 5 bases and J 1 base, leaving 20 bases between the germline ends. The CDR3 region has the DNA TGTGCCAGCAGTCTTCTAGGGGGGGGGCTACCGAACACTGAAGCTTTCTTT. Protein product: CASSLLGGGLPNTEAFF.

This clone came up a few times. This chain links TRBV6-5 with TRBJ2-4, with D perhaps TRBD1 (6 bases). The V gene lost 7 bases and the J gene lost 2 bases, with 9 bases spanning the gap. The CDR3 consists of 13 residues. Germline V gives CDR1 MNHEY, CDR2 SVGAGI. The CDR3 region is CASTQGTKNIQYF. The CDR3 DNA follows: TGTGCCAGCACTCAGGGGACCAAAAACATTCAGTACTTC.

CDR3 DNA sequence: TGCGCCAGCAGCCCCACCGTTGGAGCGGGATACACAGATACGCAGTATTTT. It encodes CASSPTVGAGYTDTQYF. The chain has TRBV5-1 and TRBJ2-3, with 7 bases identical to TRBD2. The CDR3 has 17 amino acids. Germline assignment: CDR1 SGHRS and CDR2 YFSETQ. The V segment lost 4 bases and the J segment 2 bases; nucleotides outside the gene matches: 13.

This clone was observed once. The chain has TRBV28 and TRBJ2-1, with 8 nucleotides matching TRBD2. The V and J ends lost 2 bases and 2 bases, in that order; junction bases with no gene match: 20. Germline V gene sequence: CDR1 MDHEN, CDR2 SYDVKM. The CDR3 totals 21 residues. Written as DNA, the CDR3 is TGTGCCAGCAGTTTACTATTTGGGCGGGCTAGCGGGTTTCCTACCTACAATGAGCAGTTCTTC. Its protein product is CASSLLFGRASGFPTYNEQFF.

The chain joins TRBV6-4 to TRBJ2-3, with D maybe TRBD1 (5 bases). Trimming removed 3 bases from V and 1 base from J, with 8 bases in between. Per germline, CDR1 MRHNA and CDR2 SNTAGT. This CDR3 region has 14 residues. The CDR3 sequence: CASSEQGGTDTQYF. CDR3 sequence (DNA): TGTGCCAGCAGTGAGCAGGGTGGCACAGATACGCAGTATTTT.

The rearrangement links TRBV5-6 to TRBJ2-2, with no clear D. The CDR3 runs to 12 residues. Trimming removed 4 bases from V and 4 bases from J, with 5 bases in between. Germline V gene lookup returns CDR1 SGHDT and CDR2 YYEEEE. The CDR3: CASSLSTGELFF. The CDR3 nucleotides read TGTGCCAGCAGCCTTAGCACCGGGGAGCTGTTTTTT.

This clone showed up just once. This chain joins TRBV13 and TRBJ1-6; a weak D match, TRBD1 (6 bases). Germline V gene lookup returns CDR1 PRHDT and CDR2 FYEKMQ (reference sequence). The CDR3 has 18 amino acids. V shed 5 bases and J shed 0 bases, with 17 bases lying between them. The CDR3 spells CASSQSLQGTSYNSPLHF. The CDR3 coding sequence is TGTGCCAGCAGCCAAAGCTTGCAGGGGACCTCCTATAATTCACCCCTCCACTTT.

The J gene is TRBJ2-3, the V gene TRBV18; D gene ambiguous. V lost 4 bases and J 0 bases, leaving 11 bases between the germline ends. Germline V gene lookup returns CDR1 KGHSH and CDR2 LQKENI. The length of the CDR3 is 15 residues. The CDR3 DNA reads TGTGCCAGCTCACGGAGCGACCCTAGCACAGATACGCAGTATTTT. This gives the protein CASSRSDPSTDTQYF.

The chain is built from TRBV7-9 and TRBJ1-6, with D possibly TRBD1 on 5 matching bases. With 5 bases removed from V and 7 bases from J, the gap between germline ends came to 12 bases. The CDR3 consists of 14 residues. Germline values: CDR1 SEHNR, CDR2 FQNEAQ (reference sequence). CDR3 coding DNA: TGTGCCAGCAGCCGCGACAGAGCAAATTCACCCCTCCACTTT. Protein: CASSRDRANSPLHF.

V is TRBV13 and J is TRBJ2-7; 10 positions match TRBD2. Germline-derived CDR1 and CDR2 are PRHDT and FYEKMQ (reference sequence). Trimming cost V 6 bases and J 4 bases; bases outside gene matches: 9. This CDR3 contains 15 residues. CDR3 protein: CASSSFGTSVYEQYF. The CDR3 DNA reads as TGTGCCAGCAGTTCGTTCGGGACTAGCGTTTACGAGCAGTACTTC.

This clone came up a few times. CDR3 amino acids: CASSFGLATDTQYF. The CDR3 DNA reads TGTGCCAGCAGTTTTGGACTTGCCACAGATACGCAGTATTTT. The chain has TRBV27 and TRBJ2-3; D is perhaps TRBD2 (5 bases). Germline V gives CDR1 MNHEY, CDR2 SMNVEV (reference sequence). V lost 3 bases and J 2 bases, leaving 9 bases between the germline ends. The CDR3 totals 14 residues.

Of note for this clone: This sample includes further DNA sequences coding for the same CDR3. The chain links TRBV28 to TRBJ1-1; D might be TRBD1 (5 bases). The germline CDR1 and CDR2 sequences are MDHEN and SYDVKM. The ends were cut back, 2 bases at V and 6 bases at J, with 7 bases in the middle. The CDR3 length is 12 residues. The CDR3 DNA reads TGTGCCAGCAGTTTAGGGACTGCTGAAGCTTTCTTT. Residues: CASSLGTAEAFF.

The CDR3 nucleotides read TGTGCCACCTCCGGGGCAGGGGCGGGGGGGCATCCCAGCACAGATACGCAGTATTTT. The encoded protein is CATSGAGAGGHPSTDTQYF. The chain joins TRBV19 to TRBJ2-3; 9 nucleotides align to TRBD2. Per germline, CDR1 LNHDA and CDR2 SQIVND (reference sequence). J was trimmed by 0 bases and V by 10 bases; bases with no gene match: 20. The CDR3 is 19 residues long.

The chain joins TRBV5-1 to TRBJ2-6; TRBD2 is a possible D gene (5 bases). Germline CDR1 is SGHRS and CDR2 is YFSETQ. The CDR3 contains 16 residues. V dropped 0 bases and J dropped 3 bases, with 10 bases sitting between them. CDR3 sequence: CASSLGAGVGANVLTF. The CDR3 DNA reads TGCGCCAGCAGCTTGGGGGCGGGTGTTGGGGCCAACGTCCTGACTTTC.

The genes are TRBV21-1 and TRBJ1-1; TRBD1 is the table's D call, not checked against the DNA. TRBV21-1 corresponds to a pseudogene. This CDR3 has 14 residues. CDR3 coding DNA: TGTGCCAGCAGCACTCGTGACAGGAACACTGAAGCTTTCTTT. Residues: CASSTRDRNTEAFF.

The chain couples TRBV4-3 to TRBJ2-2; no firm D call. Trimming cost V 0 bases and J 6 bases, with 11 bases left between them. This CDR3 region has 15 residues. Per the germline V gene, CDR1 is LGHNA and CDR2 is YSLEER. CDR3 in amino acids: CASSQDRNSPGELFF. For the CDR3, the DNA is TGCGCCAGCAGCCAAGATCGGAACAGTCCCGGGGAGCTGTTTTTT.

This chain links TRBV7-9 with TRBJ2-2, with a tentative D call TRBD1 (6 bases). Trimming took off 3 bases at V and 5 bases at J, with 10 bases between the two ends. Per germline, CDR1 SEHNR and CDR2 FQNEAQ (reference sequence). There are 14 residues in the CDR3. Here the CDR3 DNA reads TGTGCCAGCAGCTTTATGCAGGGGACCGGGGAGCTGTTTTTT. It specifies CASSFMQGTGELFF.

The sample holds one count of this clone. The J gene is TRBJ1-1, the V gene TRBV28, with no clear D. V lost 2 bases and J 3 bases, leaving 7 bases between the germline ends. This CDR3 contains 13 residues. Per the germline V gene, CDR1 is MDHEN and CDR2 is SYDVKM. DNA of the CDR3: TGTGCCAGCAGTTTAGTACCAGACACTGAAGCTTTCTTT. Translation: CASSLVPDTEAFF.